Below, 19 T cell receptor beta chains from the same sample are listed, as sequenced in a study of shared clonotypes between healthy human individuals. The method was immunoSEQ multiplex PCR; TCRdb's version includes in-frame clones alone and lacks a portion of them. The profile shows some 2,500,000 clones, roughly 93% of them singletons. Sequenced material: naive CD4+ T cells from PBMCs. Subset specified: CD45RA+ positively selected. The receptors derive from a man between 18 and 35 years old in good health. Some clones in this sample may be carry-over from other donors' samples.

The CDR3 DNA reads as TGTGCCAGCAGCTTAGCGGGTAGCGGGAGCTCCTACGAGCAGTACTTC. It specifies CASSLAGSGSSYEQYF. The chain uses TRBV11-2 and TRBJ2-7; 9 bases align to TRBD2. Germline CDR1 is SGHAT and CDR2 is FQNNGV. J was trimmed by 0 bases and V by 1 base; bases with no gene match: 4. The CDR3 is 16 residues long.

V and J are TRBV11-2 and TRBJ2-2; D gene uncertain. V lost 5 bases, J lost 4 bases, and 23 bases lay in between. The CDR3 is 18 amino acids. Looked up from germline, CDR1 is SGHAT and CDR2 is FQNNGV. CDR3 region: CASSRIGVRFSSTGELFF. For the CDR3, the DNA is TGTGCCAGCAGCCGAATCGGAGTCCGCTTCTCGAGCACCGGGGAGCTGTTTTTT.

This chain connects TRBV28 to TRBJ2-7; TRBD2 is a possible D gene (8 bases). Deletions cut 5 bases from V and 0 bases from J, with 14 bases between. Germline V gives CDR1 MDHEN, CDR2 SYDVKM. The CDR3 consists of 15 residues. In DNA, the CDR3 is TGTGCCAGCAGTAGTAGCGGGACAGACTCCTACGAGCAGTACTTC. Its protein product is CASSSSGTDSYEQYF.

The chain carries TRBV28 and TRBJ2-7, with D unclear. This CDR3 region has 11 residues. V was pared by 8 bases and J by 5 bases, with 10 bases between. In germline, CDR1 is MDHEN, CDR2 SYDVKM. The CDR3 spells CASPGCHEQYF. CDR3 nucleotides: TGTGCCAGCCCCGGGTGTCACGAGCAGTACTTC.

The V and J genes are TRBV5-5 and TRBJ1-1; no clear D. Deletions cut 2 bases from V and 4 bases from J, with 9 bases between. This CDR3 contains 13 residues. Germline V gene lookup returns CDR1 SGHKS and CDR2 YYEKEE (reference sequence). CDR3 sequence: CASSLLSGTEAFF. CDR3 bases: TGTGCCAGCAGCTTATTGTCAGGCACTGAAGCTTTCTTT.

The CDR3: CASSLFAGSYGYTF. Written as DNA, the CDR3 is TGTGCCAGCAGTTTATTTGCGGGGAGCTATGGCTACACCTTC. This sequence joins TRBV28 and TRBJ1-2; D unclear. CDR3 length equals 14 residues. Germline CDR1 is MDHEN and CDR2 is SYDVKM. V gave up 1 base and J gave up 4 bases, with 10 bases separating them.

The chain recombines TRBV28 with TRBJ2-6; no clear D. V lost 3 bases to trimming and J lost 7 bases, with 7 bases between them. Germline values: CDR1 MDHEN, CDR2 SYDVKM. The CDR3 sequence is 13 residues long. The CDR3 DNA reads as TGTGCCAGCAGTTTCCCGCCAGCCAACGTCCTGACTTTC. Encoded protein: CASSFPPANVLTF.

The V gene is TRBV5-1, the J gene TRBJ2-1; the D gene is possibly TRBD2 (6 bases). Between the trimmed V and J ends, which lost 4 bases and 5 bases, there was a span of 19 bases. The CDR3 is made up of 16 amino acids. Germline V gene sequence: CDR1 SGHRS, CDR2 YFSETQ. CDR3 nucleotides: TGCGCCAGCAGCCTTCTAGCGTTCCCGGCGGACAATGAGCAGTTCTTC. Residues: CASSLLAFPADNEQFF.

Comment on this clone: Different DNA sequences within this sample yield the same CDR3. V is TRBV9 and J is TRBJ2-1; maybe TRBD2 (5 bases). From germline, CDR1 is SGDLS and CDR2 YYNGEE. CDR3 length: 15 amino acids. The V end lost 3 bases, the J end lost 0 bases, and 10 bases lay between the germline ends. This CDR3 is CASSASGSSYNEQFF. DNA for the CDR3: TGTGCCAGCAGCGCCAGCGGAAGCTCCTACAATGAGCAGTTCTTC.

V gene TRBV11-2 combines with J gene TRBJ2-5, with TRBD2 identical over 7 bases. Per germline, CDR1 SGHAT and CDR2 FQNNGV. V shed 5 bases and J 3 bases; nucleotides not matched to a gene: 6. This CDR3 contains 14 residues. The CDR3 nucleotides read TGTGCCAGCAGCCCCCGCCGGGGGGAAGAGACCCAGTACTTC. This codes for CASSPRRGEETQYF.

The rearrangement joins TRBV10-3 to TRBJ1-1; D is ambiguous. Trimming took off 1 base at V and 3 bases at J, with 9 bases between the two ends. Germline V gene sequence: CDR1 ENHRY, CDR2 SYGVKD. This CDR3 has 14 amino acids. The CDR3 protein is CAISEWRWDTEAFF. Written as DNA, the CDR3 is TGTGCCATCAGTGAGTGGAGGTGGGACACTGAAGCTTTCTTT.

This sequence joins TRBV7-3 and TRBJ2-5, with 9 bases lining up with TRBD1. Per germline, CDR1 SGHTA and CDR2 FQGTGA. Trimming at V came to 5 bases and at J to 4 bases, leaving 8 bases not matched to a gene. This CDR3 region has 15 residues. CDR3 loop: CASSPGTGIGETQYF. The CDR3 DNA follows: TGTGCCAGCAGCCCGGGGACAGGGATAGGAGAGACCCAGTACTTC.

This sequence joins TRBV11-2 and TRBJ1-2, with D possibly being TRBD1 (5 bases). Per germline, CDR1 SGHAT and CDR2 FQNNGV. Trimming shortened V by 1 base and J by 8 bases, and 11 bases separated the two germline ends. The CDR3 spans 13 residues. The CDR3 DNA reads TGTGCCAGCAGCTTAGGTTCAGGGAGGGGCTACACCTTC. The encoded protein is CASSLGSGRGYTF.

This rearrangement joins TRBV11-1 to TRBJ1-1, with TRBD1 as a possible D gene (5 bases). Germline V lookup: CDR1 SGHAT, CDR2 FQDESV (reference sequence). The CDR3 has 13 residues. Trimming removed 6 bases at V and 4 bases at J, with 12 bases between. CDR3 protein: CASRRGATTEAFF. The CDR3 nucleotides read TGTGCCAGCAGACGTGGGGCGACCACTGAAGCTTTCTTT.

The V and J genes are TRBV6-5 and TRBJ2-7; TRBD2 matches 7 bases. V trimming: 2 bases; J trimming: 4 bases; junction bases outside the gene matches: 8. Looked up from germline, CDR1 is MNHEY and CDR2 is SVGAGI. The CDR3 totals 15 residues. CDR3 coding DNA: TGTGCCAGCAGTTACGGGGCGGGAGTAGGATACGAGCAGTACTTC. This sequence encodes CASSYGAGVGYEQYF.

On this clone: Other DNA sequences in the sample encode the same CDR3. The gene calls are TRBV7-3 and TRBJ2-1; 9 bases line up with TRBD2. The CDR3 is 15 residues long. V gave up 2 bases and J gave up 2 bases; unmatched junction bases: 1. CDR1 and CDR2 from the germline V gene are SGHTA and FQGTGA. The CDR3 nucleotides read TGTGCCAGCAGCTTAGCGGGAGGGGCCTACAATGAGCAGTTCTTC. Its translation is CASSLAGGAYNEQFF.

The chain combines TRBV28 with TRBJ1-2; the D gene is possibly TRBD1 (5 bases). From germline, CDR1 is MDHEN and CDR2 SYDVKM. There are 12 residues in the CDR3. Between the trimmed V and J ends, which lost 4 bases and 10 bases, there was a span of 13 bases. CDR3 amino acids: CASSSGVGLYTF. The CDR3 region has the DNA TGTGCCAGCAGTTCCGGAGTGGGGCTCTACACCTTC.

The chain links TRBV4-1 to TRBJ1-2, with 10 positions matching TRBD1. Germline V gene data show CDR1 as MGHRA and CDR2 as YSYEKL. V lost 3 bases to trimming and J lost 4 bases; unmatched junction nucleotides: 5. This CDR3 is built from 15 residues. CDR3 DNA: TGCGCCAGCAGCCAGGCCGGGACAGGGGTCTATGGCTACACCTTC. It encodes CASSQAGTGVYGYTF.

The chain joins TRBV5-1 to TRBJ2-3; D gene ambiguous. Germline lookup yields CDR1 SGHRS and CDR2 YFSETQ. There are 15 residues in the CDR3. V lost 4 bases, J lost 1 base, and 13 bases lay in between. The chain's CDR3 is CASSPGSAGTDTQYF. For the CDR3, the DNA is TGCGCCAGCAGCCCTGGGTCGGCGGGCACAGATACGCAGTATTTT.